The 2 T cell receptor beta chains presented below share a single source sample, sequenced in a study of blood T cell repertoires in COVID-19. Sequencing was performed with immunoSEQ multiplex PCR; in TCRdb, only in-frame clones are kept and a portion is missing. The profile shows about 67,000 clones, 79% of them singletons. Source material: peripheral blood. These receptors all stem from a woman aged 55-69 years with acute or convalescent COVID-19.

This chain uses TRBV6-5 with TRBJ1-2, with 7 bases identical to TRBD1. The germline CDR1 and CDR2 sequences are MNHEY and SVGAGI. Unmatched junction bases numbered 10, after V lost 4 bases and J lost 8 bases. The CDR3 is made up of 14 amino acids. CDR3 in amino acids: CASSFRQGSYGYTF. In DNA form, the CDR3 reads TGTGCCAGCAGTTTTAGACAGGGCAGTTACGGCTACACCTTC.

The chain employs TRBV6-5 and TRBJ2-7; 11 positions match TRBD1. Trimming at V came to 6 bases and at J to 4 bases, leaving 8 bases not matched to a gene. Germline CDR1 and CDR2: MNHEY and SVGAGI. CDR3 length: 15 residues. The CDR3 DNA is TGTGCCAGCAGCGCAAGGGACAGGGGGGGATACGAGCAGTACTTC. Residues: CASSARDRGGYEQYF.